This TCR beta chain is from a study of blood T cell repertoires in COVID-19. On the study more broadly: Italy, Spain and the United States were the sources of the convalescent and acute COVID-19 samples. PBMCs, B-cell-depleted T cells, or T cells provided the cDNA or gDNA that made up the material.

V lost 4 bases, J lost 1 base, and 11 bases lay in between. The germline V gene encodes CDR1 MNHEY and CDR2 SVGEGT. The CDR3 runs 16 residues. In the original analysis: Estimates of nucleated cell counts were drawn from the amplification of reference gene primers. Clones were sequenced by immunoSEQ multiplex PCR, and TCRdb holds only the in-frame ones, with some missing. For V, J and clone size, that table is used; D and trimming come from the DNA. The sample contains 100,000 to 150,000 clones, over 60% of which appear only once. Sequenced: peripheral blood. The TCR was taken from an older woman with acute or convalescent COVID-19. The gene calls are TRBV6-2 or TRBV6-3 and TRBJ2-6; D is possibly TRBD2 (6 bases). The DNA of the CDR3 is TGTGCCAGCAGTTCGGAGGGGCTATCTGGGGCCAACGTCCTGACTTTC. Translated, it gives CASSSEGLSGANVLTF.